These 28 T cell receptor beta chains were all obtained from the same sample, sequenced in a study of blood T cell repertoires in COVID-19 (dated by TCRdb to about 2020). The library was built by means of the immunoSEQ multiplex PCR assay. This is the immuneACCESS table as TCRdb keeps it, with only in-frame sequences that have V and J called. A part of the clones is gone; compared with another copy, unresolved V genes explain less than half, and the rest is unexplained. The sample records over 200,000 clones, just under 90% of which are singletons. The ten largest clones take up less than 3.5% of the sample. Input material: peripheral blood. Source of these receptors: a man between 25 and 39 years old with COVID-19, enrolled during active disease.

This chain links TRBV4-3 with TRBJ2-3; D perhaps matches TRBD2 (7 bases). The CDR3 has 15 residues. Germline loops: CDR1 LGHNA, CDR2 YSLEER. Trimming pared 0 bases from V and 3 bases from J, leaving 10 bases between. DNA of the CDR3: TGCGCCAGCAGCCAAGACAGGGGAGGGACAGATACGCAGTATTTT. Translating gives CASSQDRGGTDTQYF.

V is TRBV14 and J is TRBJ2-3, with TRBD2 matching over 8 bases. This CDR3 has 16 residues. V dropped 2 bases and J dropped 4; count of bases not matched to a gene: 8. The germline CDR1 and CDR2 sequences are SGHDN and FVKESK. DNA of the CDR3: TGTGCCAGCAGCCAAAACAGCGGGAGTCTGGCAGATACGCAGTATTTT. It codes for CASSQNSGSLADTQYF.

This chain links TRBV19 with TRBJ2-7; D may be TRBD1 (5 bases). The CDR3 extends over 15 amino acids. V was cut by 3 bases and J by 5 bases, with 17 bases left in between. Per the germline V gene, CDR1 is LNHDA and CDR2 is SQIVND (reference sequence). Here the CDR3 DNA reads TGTGCCAGTAGTATGGCAGACAGTGATTACGACGAGCAGTACTTC. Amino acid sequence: CASSMADSDYDEQYF.

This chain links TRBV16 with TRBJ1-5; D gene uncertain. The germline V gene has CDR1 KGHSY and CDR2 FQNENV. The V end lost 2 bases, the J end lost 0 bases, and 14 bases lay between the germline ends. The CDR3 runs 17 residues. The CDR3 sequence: CASSQESQVYSNQPQHF. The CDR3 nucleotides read TGTGCCAGCAGCCAAGAATCCCAGGTTTATAGCAATCAGCCCCAGCATTTT.

The CDR3 loop reads CATSRDRLRGSYNSPLHF. The CDR3 DNA reads TGTGCCACCAGCAGAGATCGTCTTAGGGGATCCTATAATTCACCCCTCCACTTT. This rearrangement joins TRBV15 to TRBJ1-6, with D tentatively TRBD1 (5 bases). The germline CDR1 and CDR2 sequences are LNHNV and YYDKDF (reference sequence). V was pared by 0 bases and J by 1 base, with 13 bases between. This CDR3 has 18 residues.

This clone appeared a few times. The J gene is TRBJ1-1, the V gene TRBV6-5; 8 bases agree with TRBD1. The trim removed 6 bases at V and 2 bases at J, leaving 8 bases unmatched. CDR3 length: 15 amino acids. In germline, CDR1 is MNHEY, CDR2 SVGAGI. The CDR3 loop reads CASRRGQGINTEAFF. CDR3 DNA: TGTGCCAGCAGACGCGGACAGGGAATCAACACTGAAGCTTTCTTT.

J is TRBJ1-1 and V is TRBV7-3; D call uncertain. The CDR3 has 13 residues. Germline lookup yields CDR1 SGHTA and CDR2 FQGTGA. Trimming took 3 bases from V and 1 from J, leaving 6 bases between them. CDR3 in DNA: TGTGCCAGCAGCTTCACAGCGAACACTGAAGCTTTCTTT. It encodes CASSFTANTEAFF. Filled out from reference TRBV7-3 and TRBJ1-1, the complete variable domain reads GAGVSQTPSNKVTEKGKYVELRCDPISGHTALYWYRQSLGQGPEFLIYFQGTGAADDSGLPNDRFFAVRPEGSVSTLKIQRTERGDSAVYLCASSFTANTEAFFGQGTRLTVV.

CDR3 loop: CSVPDRGSRNTEAFF. The CDR3 DNA follows: TGCAGCGTCCCTGACAGGGGTTCTAGAAACACTGAAGCTTTCTTT. J is TRBJ1-1 and V is TRBV29-1; 8 bases agree with TRBD1. J lost 2 bases, V lost 6 bases, and 11 bases had no gene match. Germline CDR1 SQVTM, CDR2 ANQGSEA. CDR3 length equals 15 residues. The complete variable domain, with remaining parts taken from reference TRBV29-1 and TRBJ1-1, reads SAVISQKPSRDICQRGTSLTIQCQVDSQVTMMFWYRQQPGQSLTLIATANQGSEATYESGFVIDKFPISRPNLTFSTLTVSNMSPEDSSIYLCSVPDRGSRNTEAFFGQGTRLTVV.

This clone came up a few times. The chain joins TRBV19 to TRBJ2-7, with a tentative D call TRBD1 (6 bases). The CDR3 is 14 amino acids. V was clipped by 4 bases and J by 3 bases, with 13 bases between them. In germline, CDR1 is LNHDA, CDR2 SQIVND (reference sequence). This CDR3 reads CASSTGHRDYEQYF. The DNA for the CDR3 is TGTGCCAGTAGTACAGGCCACAGGGACTACGAGCAGTACTTC.

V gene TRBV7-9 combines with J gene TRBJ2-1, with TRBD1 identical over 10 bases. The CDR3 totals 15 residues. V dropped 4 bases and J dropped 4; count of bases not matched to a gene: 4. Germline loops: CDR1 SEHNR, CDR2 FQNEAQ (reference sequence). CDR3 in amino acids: CASSSGTGVYNEQFF. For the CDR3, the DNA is TGTGCCAGCAGCTCCGGGACAGGGGTTTACAATGAGCAGTTCTTC.

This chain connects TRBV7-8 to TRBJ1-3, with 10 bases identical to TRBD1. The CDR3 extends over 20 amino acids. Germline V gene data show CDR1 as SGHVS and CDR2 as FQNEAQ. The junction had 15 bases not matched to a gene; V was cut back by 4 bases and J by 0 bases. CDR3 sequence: CASSSRLGQGTSLSGNTIYF. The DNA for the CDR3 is TGTGCCAGCAGCTCTAGGTTGGGACAGGGGACCTCTCTCTCTGGAAACACCATATATTTT.

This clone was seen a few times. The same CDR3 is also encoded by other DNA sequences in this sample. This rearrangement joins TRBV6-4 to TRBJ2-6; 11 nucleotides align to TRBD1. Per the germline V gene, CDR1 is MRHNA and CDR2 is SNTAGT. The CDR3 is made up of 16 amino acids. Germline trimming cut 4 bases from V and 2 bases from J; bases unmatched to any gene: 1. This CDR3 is CASSGTGGAGANVLTF. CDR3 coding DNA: TGTGCCAGCAGTGGGACAGGGGGCGCTGGGGCCAACGTCCTGACTTTC.

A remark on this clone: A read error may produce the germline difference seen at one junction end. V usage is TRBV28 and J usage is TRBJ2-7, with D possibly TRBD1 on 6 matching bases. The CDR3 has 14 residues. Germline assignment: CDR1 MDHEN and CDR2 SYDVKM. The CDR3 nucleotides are TGTGCCAGCAGTATACCAAACCGACAGGTAGAGCGAGACTTC. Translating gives CASSIPNRQVERDF.

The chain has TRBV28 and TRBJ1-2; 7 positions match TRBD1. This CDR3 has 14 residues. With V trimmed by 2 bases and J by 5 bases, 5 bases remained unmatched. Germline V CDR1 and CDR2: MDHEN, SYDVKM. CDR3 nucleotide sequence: TGTGCCAGCAGTTTAGAGGGGGCTTGGTATGGCTACACCTTC. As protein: CASSLEGAWYGYTF.

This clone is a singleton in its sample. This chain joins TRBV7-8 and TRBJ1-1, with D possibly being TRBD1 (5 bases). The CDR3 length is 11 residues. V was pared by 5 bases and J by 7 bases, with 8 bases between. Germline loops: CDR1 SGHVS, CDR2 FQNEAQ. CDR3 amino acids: CASSDRIEAFF. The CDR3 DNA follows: TGTGCCAGCAGCGACAGAATTGAAGCTTTCTTT.

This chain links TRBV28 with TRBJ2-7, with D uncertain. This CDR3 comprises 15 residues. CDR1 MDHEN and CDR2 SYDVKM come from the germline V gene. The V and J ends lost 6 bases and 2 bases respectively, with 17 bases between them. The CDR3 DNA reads TGTGCCAGCAGCCCAACCTCCCAGGTACCCTACGAGCAGTACTTC. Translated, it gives CASSPTSQVPYEQYF.

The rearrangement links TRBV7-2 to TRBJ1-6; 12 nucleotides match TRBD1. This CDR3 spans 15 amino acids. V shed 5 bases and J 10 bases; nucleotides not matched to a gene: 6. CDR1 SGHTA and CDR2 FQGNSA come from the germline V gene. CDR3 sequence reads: CASSEGTGGRSPLHF. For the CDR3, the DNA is TGTGCCAGCAGCGAGGGGACAGGGGGCCGGTCACCCCTCCACTTT.

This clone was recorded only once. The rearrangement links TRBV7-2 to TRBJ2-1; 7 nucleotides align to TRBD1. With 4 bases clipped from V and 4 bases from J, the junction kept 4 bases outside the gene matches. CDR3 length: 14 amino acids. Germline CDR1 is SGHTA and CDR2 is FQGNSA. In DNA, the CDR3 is TGTGCCAGCAGCTATGGGACAGTGTACAATGAGCAGTTCTTC. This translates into CASSYGTVYNEQFF.

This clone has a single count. The DNA for the CDR3 is TGTGCCAGCAGCTTGAGAGCGGGAGCTGTTGTAGATACGCAGTATTTT. Amino acids: CASSLRAGAVVDTQYF. The V gene is TRBV5-5, the J gene TRBJ2-3, with TRBD2 matching 8 bases. J lost 5 bases, V lost 1 base, and 9 bases had no gene match. CDR1 and CDR2 from the germline V gene are SGHKS and YYEKEE (reference sequence). The CDR3 sequence is 16 residues long.

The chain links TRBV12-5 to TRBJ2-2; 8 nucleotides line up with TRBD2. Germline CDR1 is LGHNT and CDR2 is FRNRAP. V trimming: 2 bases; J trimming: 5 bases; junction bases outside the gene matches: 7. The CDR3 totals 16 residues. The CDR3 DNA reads TGTGCTAGTGGTTTGTCCCCGGGGGGGGGTACCGGGGAGCTGTTTTTT. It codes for CASGLSPGGGTGELFF.

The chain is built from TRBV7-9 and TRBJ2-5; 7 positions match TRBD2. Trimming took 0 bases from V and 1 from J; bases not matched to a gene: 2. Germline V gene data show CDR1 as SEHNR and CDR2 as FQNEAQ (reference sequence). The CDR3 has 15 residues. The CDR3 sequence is CASSLASGFQETQYF. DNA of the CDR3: TGTGCCAGCAGCTTAGCTAGCGGGTTCCAAGAGACCCAGTACTTC. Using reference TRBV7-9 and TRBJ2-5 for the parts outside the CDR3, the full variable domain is DTGVSQNPRHKITKRGQNVTFRCDPISEHNRLYWYRQTLGQGPEFLTYFQNEAQLEKSRLLSDRFSAERPKGSFSTLEIQRTEQGDSAMYLCASSLASGFQETQYFGPGTRLLVL.

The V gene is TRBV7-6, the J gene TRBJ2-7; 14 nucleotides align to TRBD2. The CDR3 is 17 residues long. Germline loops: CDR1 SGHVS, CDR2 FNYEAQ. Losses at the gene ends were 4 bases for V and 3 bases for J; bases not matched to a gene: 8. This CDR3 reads CASSSSRLAGGLYEQYF. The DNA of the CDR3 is TGTGCCAGCAGCTCTTCCCGACTAGCGGGGGGGCTCTACGAGCAGTACTTC. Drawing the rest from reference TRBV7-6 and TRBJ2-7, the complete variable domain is GAGVSQSPRYKVTKRGQDVALRCDPISGHVSLYWYRQALGQGPEFLTYFNYEAQQDKSGLPNDRFSAERPEGSISTLTIQRTEQRDSAMYRCASSSSRLAGGLYEQYFGPGTRLTVT.

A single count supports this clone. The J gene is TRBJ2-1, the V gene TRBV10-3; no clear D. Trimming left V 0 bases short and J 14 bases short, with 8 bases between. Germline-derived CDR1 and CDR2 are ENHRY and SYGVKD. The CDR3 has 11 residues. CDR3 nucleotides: TGTGCCATCAGTGAGTCGGTAGAGGAGTTCTTC. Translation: CAISESVEEFF.

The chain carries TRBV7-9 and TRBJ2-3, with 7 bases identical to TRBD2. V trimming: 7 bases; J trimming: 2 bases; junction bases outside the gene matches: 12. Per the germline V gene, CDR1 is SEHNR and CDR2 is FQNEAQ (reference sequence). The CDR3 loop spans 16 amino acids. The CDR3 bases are TGTGCCAGCACCATTTCCCCTAGCGGCCTCACAGATACGCAGTATTTT. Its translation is CASTISPSGLTDTQYF.

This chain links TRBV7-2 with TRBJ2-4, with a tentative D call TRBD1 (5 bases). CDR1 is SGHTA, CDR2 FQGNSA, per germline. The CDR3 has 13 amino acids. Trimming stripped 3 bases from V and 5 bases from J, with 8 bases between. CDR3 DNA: TGTGCCAGCAGCTTGGGCAGGGAAAACATTCAGTACTTC. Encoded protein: CASSLGRENIQYF.

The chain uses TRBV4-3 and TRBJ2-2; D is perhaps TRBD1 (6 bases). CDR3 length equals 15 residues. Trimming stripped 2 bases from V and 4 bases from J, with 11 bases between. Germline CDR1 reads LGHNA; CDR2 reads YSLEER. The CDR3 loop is CASSQNRVSTGELFF. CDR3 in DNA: TGCGCCAGCAGCCAAAACAGGGTGAGCACCGGGGAGCTGTTTTTT.

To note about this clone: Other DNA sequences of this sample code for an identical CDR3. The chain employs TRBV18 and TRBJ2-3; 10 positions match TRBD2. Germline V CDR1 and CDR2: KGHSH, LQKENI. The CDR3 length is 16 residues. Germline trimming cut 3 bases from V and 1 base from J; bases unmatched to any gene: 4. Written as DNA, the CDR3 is TGTGCCAGCTCACCGCGGCTAGCGGGGGGCACAGATACGCAGTATTTT. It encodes CASSPRLAGGTDTQYF.

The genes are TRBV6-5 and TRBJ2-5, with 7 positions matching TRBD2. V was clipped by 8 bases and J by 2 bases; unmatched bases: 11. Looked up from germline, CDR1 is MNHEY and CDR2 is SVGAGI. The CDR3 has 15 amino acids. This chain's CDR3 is CASAFGGGSQETQYF. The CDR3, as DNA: TGTGCCAGCGCATTTGGGGGAGGGAGTCAAGAGACCCAGTACTTC.